Given below is one T cell receptor (beta chain) in context. No cognate antigen has been identified for it. Base qualities are not at hand, and no much larger clone is one base apart. This sample is drawn from a study of blood T cells in healthy people across ages (dated by TCRdb to 2013 to 2016). Concerning the study at large: In model experiments, roughly one uniquely barcoded TCR beta cDNA molecule per two T cells was captured by template switching. The donors were divided into four age groups: young (average around 17 years), middle-aged (approximately 39), aged (under 70) and long-lived (82). To avoid experimental bias, donors of different ages were randomly spread across the sequencing lanes. Age-related changes in TCR beta repertoire diversity were measured in the study by deep sequencing normalized with unique cDNA molecular identifiers. For two donors (one aged 18 to 30 and one aged 80 or older), the study analyzed two additional independent replicas of 1 million unique cDNA reads from the same blood draw. General findings and caveats noted by the study authors: Conclusive comparison of naive and antigen-experienced compartments was prevented by the profiling of bulk unsorted PBMCs. Observed TCR beta diversity correlated strongly with the percentage of naive T cells measured by flow cytometry. Compared with the aged group, more naive CD4+ T cells, fewer expanded clones and increased TCR diversity were shown by the long-lived group, suggesting age selection. Total diversity estimates from one million sequenced T cells were considered lower bounds and underestimates. As age increased, observed TCR beta diversity per million T cells dropped in a roughly linear way, and a significant reduction was already evident by age roughly 36. Because donor CMV infection status was unknown, age-related changes in expanded clonotypes were potentially confounded.

The library was obtained by 5' RACE. A second PCR of about 6 to 12 cycles was run with a J-beta primer mix and a sample-barcoded 5' primer. Each TCR beta cDNA molecule received a unique molecular identifier from a template-switch 5' adaptor carrying 12 random nucleotides. Each sample yielded at least 2.5 million CDR3-containing paired-end reads. All of the RNA was converted into first-strand cDNA using the Mint cDNA synthesis kit, with a TRBC-specific oligonucleotide serving as the primer. All cDNA was treated with uracil-DNA glycosylase and then went through a first 18-cycle PCR with the universal primers M1SS and BC2_uni_R. The authors' pipeline ran thus. For normalization, 1 million high-quality reads, each with a distinct molecular identifier, were randomly selected from each sample. Reads with shared molecular identifiers were discarded instead of being binned into consensus sequences. MiTCR, set to a Q25 quality threshold and the strictest error-elimination algorithm, was used for CDR3 identification, clonotype clustering and error correction. A nonparametric unseen species model with Euler transformation was used to estimate lower-bound total TCR beta diversity. TCRdb reprocessing: public reads trimmed at Q25 with fastp, clones called with MiXCR, in-frame beta chains kept. Entries that share a CDR3 protein sequence are merged under the most common genes and DNA. The V and J calls follow TCRdb's processing rather than the paper's. The sample table holds approximately 1,700,000 distinct CDR3 sequences, of which more than 35% were seen once. The ten most abundant clones make up 23% of the sample.

Donors were 39 systemically healthy Caucasian individuals from Russia aged about 6 to 100 years. Each donor gave ten milliliters of peripheral blood, collected into EDTA-treated Vacutainer tubes. Ficoll-Paque density-gradient centrifugation was used to isolate PBMCs, with at least 6.5 million per sample. Trizol reagent was used to extract total RNA from the PBMCs, yielding at least 6 micrograms per sample. For every donor, an aliquot of PBMCs went through flow cytometry to measure the percentages of naive CD45RAhigh/CD27high T cells. Sequencing used blood. The TCR originated in a human donor in good health.

The DNA sequence reads TGTGCTAGTGGTCCTGGGGTGGGGGTCTCCTACAATGAGCAGTTCTTC. It encodes CASGPGVGVSYNEQFF. The chain is assembled from TRBV12-5 and TRBJ2-1; the D call could be TRBD1 or TRBD2, with each sharing 5 bases. At the junction V is shortened by 5 bases and J by 0 bases, with 14 bases in between. The germline V gene encodes CDR1 LGHNT and CDR2 FRNRAP. The CDR3 covers 16 residues, taking in both the cysteine and the phenylalanine. Here the CDR3 DNA is all that survives: 48 bases in frame from base 1.